This TCR beta chain was retrieved from a study of blood T cells in healthy people across ages. Study-level points and caveats: In the absence of known donor CMV status, changes in expanded clonotypes were possibly confounded. Reliance upon unsorted PBMCs precluded definitive naive versus antigen-experienced comparison.

Combining a sample-barcoded 5' primer with a J-beta primer mix, a second PCR ran for roughly 7 to 12 cycles. The template-switch adaptor was a 5' adaptor with 12 random nucleotides. It tagged each cDNA molecule. TCRdb re-analysed the 5' RACE reads in MiXCR, keeping a single row per CDR3 protein. The profile shows around 900,000 distinct CDR3 sequences, roughly 47% of them singletons. Trimming pared 2 bases from V and 0 bases from J, leaving 7 bases between. This CDR3 spans 14 amino acids. Comment on this clonotype: The antigen is not known.

Sequencing was carried out using blood. V and J are TRBV12-3 or TRBV12-4 and TRBJ1-2; D gene uncertain. The source of this sequence is a woman aged 55-70 years in good health. CDR3 in DNA: TGTGCCAGCAGTTTACATCCAGCTAACTATGGCTACACCTTC. This gives the protein CASSLHPANYGYTF.